This T cell receptor beta chain was retrieved from a study of shared clonotypes between healthy human individuals. Findings and caveats of the study: Sampling covered blood only; tissue repertoires likely differ. Clonotypes that were shared across a handful of donors made up roughly 5.2% of naive CD4 clonotypes.

This clone was picked up many times. Its antigen is currently unknown. Generated by immunoSEQ multiplex PCR, the TCRdb table keeps only in-frame clones and is missing some. This table holds over a million clones, around 76% found once. Naive CD45RA+ and memory CD45RA-negative subsets were split from CD4+ cells. Germline-derived CDR1 and CDR2 are SEHNR and FQNEAQ (reference sequence). The CDR3 loop spans 15 amino acids. The V and J ends lost 2 bases and 2 bases respectively, with 12 bases between them. The V call is TRBV7-9, the J call TRBJ2-5; no firm D call. The receptor was isolated from a man younger than 30 in good health. Material: memory CD4+ T cells sorted from blood. Subset given: CD45RA-negative fraction. The CDR3 loop reads CASSLPSTLQETQYF. The CDR3 bases are TGTGCCAGCAGCTTACCATCGACCCTACAAGAGACCCAGTACTTC. The variable domain in full, completed from reference TRBV7-9 and TRBJ2-5, reads DTGVSQNPRHKITKRGQNVTFRCDPISEHNRLYWYRQTLGQGPEFLTYFQNEAQLEKSRLLSDRFSAERPKGSFSTLEIQRTEQGDSAMYLCASSLPSTLQETQYFGPGTRLLVL.